Included here is one T cell receptor beta chain sequence, with context. These data originate in a study of blood T cell repertoires in COVID-19. Across the study: From T cells, B-cell-depleted T cells, or PBMCs came the material, which was cDNA or gDNA.

Only in-frame clones appear in the TCRdb table, and some are missing; sequencing was by immunoSEQ multiplex PCR. The sample consists of around 140,000 clones, over 80% of them appearing once. The CDR3 covers 13 residues. V lost 4 bases to trimming and J lost 7 bases, with 13 bases between them. The germline V gene has CDR1 MGHDK and CDR2 SYGVNS. The sample comprised peripheral blood. The origin of this receptor is a man aged 25-45 years with COVID-19, enrolled during active disease. This sequence joins TRBV25-1 and TRBJ2-5; the D gene is possibly TRBD2 (6 bases). In DNA form, the CDR3 reads TGTGCCAGCAGTGGGGGGGTGACGGGGACCCAGTACTTC. Amino acid sequence: CASSGGVTGTQYF.